These 10 T cell receptor beta chains originate from one sample sequenced in a study of chemoradiotherapy in HPV16-positive cancers. This table comes from immunoSEQ multiplex PCR, and its TCRdb copy is limited to in-frame clones, with some not included. The profile shows approximately 27,000 clones, roughly 84% of them singletons. The sequenced sample was blood, obtained from a patient who underwent chemoradiotherapy. The receptors shown here come from a human donor with HPV-associated anogenital cancer.

V and J are TRBV19 and TRBJ1-2; D is possibly TRBD1 (6 bases). CDR3 size: 15 residues. Trimming stripped 5 bases from V and 0 bases from J, with 13 bases between. CDR1 is LNHDA and CDR2 is SQIVND in the germline V gene (reference sequence). CDR3 in amino acids: CASSPHREANYGYTF. The CDR3 DNA reads TGTGCCAGTAGTCCACACAGGGAAGCTAACTATGGCTACACCTTC.

The chain is built from TRBV7-2 and TRBJ2-5, with D uncertain. The V gene's germline CDR1 is SGHTA and CDR2 FQGNSA. V was pared by 5 bases and J by 3 bases, with 7 bases between. This CDR3 contains 12 residues. The CDR3 DNA is TGTGCCAGCAGCCATTATAAAGAGACCCAGTACTTC. This encodes CASSHYKETQYF.

The table lists this clone with a count of one. V gene TRBV4-2 combines with J gene TRBJ2-3, with 15 bases matching TRBD2. The V segment lost 1 base and the J segment 4 bases; nucleotides outside the gene matches: 0. Germline CDR1 is LGHNA and CDR2 is YNFKEQ. CDR3 size: 16 residues. The CDR3 DNA is TGTGCCAGCAGCCAAGGGACTAGCGGGGGGGCAGATACGCAGTATTTT. It codes for CASSQGTSGGADTQYF.

V is TRBV19 and J is TRBJ1-1; TRBD1 aligns across 12 bases. The CDR3 is 16 amino acids. The germline CDR1 and CDR2 sequences are LNHDA and SQIVND (reference sequence). V shed 6 bases and J 3 bases; nucleotides not matched to a gene: 8. CDR3 DNA sequence: TGTGCCAGTAGCCTAATGGGGACAGGGGGCTACACTGAAGCTTTCTTT. This gives the protein CASSLMGTGGYTEAFF. Based on the CDR3 plus reference TRBV19 and TRBJ1-1, the full variable domain is DGGITQSPKYLFRKEGQNVTLSCEQNLNHDAMYWYRQDPGQGLRLIYYSQIVNDFQKGDIAEGYSVSREKKESFPLTVTSAQKNPTAFYLCASSLMGTGGYTEAFFGQGTRLTVV.

The DNA of the CDR3 is TGTGCCAGCAGTGCACAGGCGGGGGGGCCCACGCAGTATTTT. It encodes CASSAQAGGPTQYF. The gene calls are TRBV6-1 and TRBJ2-3, with 9 bases matching TRBD2. Germline values: CDR1 MNHNS, CDR2 SASEGT. V gave up 4 bases and J gave up 9 bases; unmatched junction bases: 8. The CDR3 has 14 residues.

CDR3 nucleotide sequence: TGCGCCAGCAGCCTGGACAGGGACTTTAATGTACCCCTCCACTTT. Its translation: CASSLDRDFNVPLHF. The chain is built from TRBV5-1 and TRBJ1-6, with TRBD1 identical over 8 bases. CDR3 size: 15 residues. The germline CDR1 and CDR2 sequences are SGHRS and YFSETQ. J lost 12 bases, V lost 4 bases, and 12 bases had no gene match.

The chain uses TRBV6-1 and TRBJ2-7, with D possibly TRBD2 on 6 matching bases. Germline V gene sequence: CDR1 MNHNS, CDR2 SASEGT. This CDR3 comprises 13 residues. V was shortened by 2 bases and J by 6 bases, with 11 bases between the two germline ends. This CDR3 is CASSERQGGEQYV. The CDR3 region has the DNA TGTGCCAGCAGTGAACGGCAGGGAGGCGAGCAGTACGTC.

The chain has TRBV18 and TRBJ2-1; possible D gene TRBD1, 5 bases. Germline values: CDR1 KGHSH, CDR2 LQKENI. The ends were cut back, 1 base at V and 7 bases at J, with 11 bases in the middle. CDR3 length: 14 residues. The CDR3 protein is CASSPQQAINEQFF. For the CDR3, the DNA is TGTGCCAGCTCACCACAACAGGCGATTAATGAGCAGTTCTTC. Filled out from reference TRBV18 and TRBJ2-1, the complete variable domain reads NAGVMQNPRHLVRRRGQEARLRCSPMKGHSHVYWYRQLPEEGLKFMVYLQKENIIDESGMPKERFSAEFPKEGPSILRIQQVVRGDSAAYFCASSPQQAINEQFFGPGTRLTVL.

This clone was observed a few times. The chain carries TRBV2 and TRBJ1-1, with no clear D. CDR3 size: 12 residues. V dropped 1 base and J dropped 11 bases, with 11 bases sitting between them. CDR1 and CDR2 from the germline V gene are SNHLY and FYNNEI. Here the CDR3 reads CASSEGWGAAFF. In nucleotides, the CDR3 is TGTGCCAGCAGTGAAGGGTGGGGAGCGGCTTTCTTT.

The gene calls are TRBV29-1 and TRBJ1-1; 8 nucleotides align to TRBD1. Germline loops: CDR1 SQVTM, CDR2 ANQGSEA. V lost 5 bases to trimming and J lost 4 bases; unmatched junction nucleotides: 12. CDR3 length equals 15 residues. For the CDR3, the DNA is TGCAGCGTTAAGGACAGGGTGAGCCCGGGCACTGAAGCTTTCTTT. Translation: CSVKDRVSPGTEAFF. Variable domain in full (rest from reference TRBV29-1 and TRBJ1-1): SAVISQKPSRDICQRGTSLTIQCQVDSQVTMMFWYRQQPGQSLTLIATANQGSEATYESGFVIDKFPISRPNLTFSTLTVSNMSPEDSSIYLCSVKDRVSPGTEAFFGQGTRLTVV.